Listed below are T cell receptor beta chains from one sample, sequenced in a study of cytomegalovirus exposure and HLA in healthy donors. Libraries were prepared by immunoSEQ multiplex PCR; TCRdb keeps only in-frame clonotypes and omits some of them. The sample includes 180,000 or so clones, approximately 86% of them seen just once. Material: PBMCs. Receptors originate from a man aged 30 to 45 in good health and CMV-seropositive. The CDR3 runs from the conserved cysteine through the conserved F or W. D genes are given only for firm matches. Size tells how often a clone was seen (once, few, many) or the class of an expanded clone, and some rows leave it out.

size: .
V: TRBV4-1
D: .
J: TRBJ2-7
DNA: TGCGCCAGCAGCCAAGATCTGTGGGGGGCTAACGAGCAGTACTTC
CDR3: CASSQDLWGANEQYF

size: once
V: TRBV2
D: .
J: TRBJ1-3
DNA: TGTGCCAGCAGTGGGGGAACAGGGTCTGGAAACACCATATATTTT
CDR3: CASSGGTGSGNTIYF

size: .
V: TRBV29-1
D: TRBD1
J: TRBJ2-1
DNA: TGCAGCGTGGACGGGACAGGGTATGGTCATGAGCAGTTCTTC
CDR3: CSVDGTGYGHEQFF

size: .
V: TRBV6-5
D: .
J: TRBJ1-1
DNA: TGTGCCAGCACCTACGGGAGGTACGGCACTGAAGCTTTCTTT
CDR3: CASTYGRYGTEAFF

size: .
V: TRBV7-3
D: TRBD1
J: TRBJ2-1
DNA: TGTGCCAGCAGCTTAAATTCAGGACAGGGGGTAAATGAGCAGTTCTTC
CDR3: CASSLNSGQGVNEQFF

size: .
V: TRBV7-9
D: .
J: TRBJ1-1
DNA: TGTGCCAGCAGCGCCCATAGTGGAGGTGAAGCTTTCTTT
CDR3: CASSAHSGGEAFF

size: .
V: TRBV5-6
D: TRBD1
J: TRBJ1-2
DNA: TGTGCCAGCAGCTTGTTAGGGACAGGGGAGCATGGCTACACCTTC
CDR3: CASSLLGTGEHGYTF

size: .
V: TRBV25-1
D: TRBD1
J: TRBJ1-4
DNA: TGTGCCAGCAGTGGGGGACAGTCTAATGAAAAACTGTTTTTT
CDR3: CASSGGQSNEKLFF

size: .
V: TRBV11-1
D: .
J: TRBJ2-7
DNA: TGTGCCAGCAGCCCCGGGGGGACAGGCGGTACCGAGCAGTACTTC
CDR3: CASSPGGTGGTEQYF

size: .
V: TRBV29-1
D: .
J: TRBJ2-3
DNA: TGCAGCGTCAGGGATCGCGCGCAGTATTTT
CDR3: CSVRDRAQYF

size: .
V: TRBV2
D: TRBD2
J: TRBJ2-1
DNA: TGTGCCAGCAGGGGAGCGGGAGGGCCGTTCAATGAGCAGTTCTTC
CDR3: CASRGAGGPFNEQFF

size: .
V: TRBV15
D: .
J: TRBJ1-6
DNA: TGTGCCACCAGCCAATATAAAAATTCACCCCTCCACTTT
CDR3: CATSQYKNSPLHF

size: .
V: TRBV5-6
D: .
J: TRBJ1-6
DNA: TGTGCCAGCAGCCGCCGGGGGAGCTCCTATAATTCACCCCTCCACTTT
CDR3: CASSRRGSSYNSPLHF

size: .
V: TRBV11-2
D: TRBD1
J: TRBJ1-3
DNA: TGTGCCAGCAGCTTAGGGCAGGGGGTCGGAAACACCATATATTTT
CDR3: CASSLGQGVGNTIYF

size: .
V: TRBV6-5
D: .
J: TRBJ2-3
DNA: TGTGCCAGCAGTTACTCTTCCAGAGGGGCAGATACGCAGTATTTT
CDR3: CASSYSSRGADTQYF

size: .
V: TRBV10-3
D: .
J: TRBJ1-2
DNA: TGTGCCATCAGTGAGGGGGGAACAGGCAGCGGTGGCTACACCTTC
CDR3: CAISEGGTGSGGYTF

size: .
V: TRBV5-4
D: .
J: TRBJ2-7
DNA: TGTGCCAGCAGCTTGGGCAGGGGGGGGACCTACGAGCAGTACTTC
CDR3: CASSLGRGGTYEQYF

size: .
V: TRBV29-1
D: TRBD1
J: TRBJ2-3
DNA: TGCAGCGTTGAGGCCTACAGGGGATCAAGCCCAGATACGCAGTATTTT
CDR3: CSVEAYRGSSPDTQYF

size: .
V: TRBV4-1
D: TRBD2
J: TRBJ2-3
DNA: TGCGCCAGCAGCCAGGGACTTCTAGCGGGCACAGATACGCAGTATTTT
CDR3: CASSQGLLAGTDTQYF

size: .
V: TRBV11-2
D: .
J: TRBJ1-1
DNA: TGTGCCAGCAGCCCCGGGACCGCCGTCATGGCTTTCTTT
CDR3: CASSPGTAVMAFF

size: .
V: TRBV7-9
D: .
J: TRBJ1-1
DNA: TGTGCCAGCAGCATTCGGACCGGGCTGAACACTGAAGCTTTCTTT
CDR3: CASSIRTGLNTEAFF

size: .
V: TRBV5-1
D: TRBD2
J: TRBJ2-7
DNA: TGCGCCAGCAGCTTGGCGTTAGCGGGAACCTACGAGCAGTACTTC
CDR3: CASSLALAGTYEQYF

size: few
V: TRBV7-9
D: TRBD2
J: TRBJ2-5
DNA: TGTGCCAGCAGCCACCGGATAGCGGGGTTGGGGGCAGAGACCCAGTACTTC
CDR3: CASSHRIAGLGAETQYF

size: .
V: TRBV15
D: TRBD2
J: TRBJ2-2
DNA: TGTGCCACCAGCAGGATGATCGGCGCGGGAGGGAACACCGGGGAGCTGTTTTTT
CDR3: CATSRMIGAGGNTGELFF

size: once
V: TRBV27
D: .
J: TRBJ2-7
DNA: TGTGCCAGCAGTTTATCCCCGATCTCCTACGAGCAGTACTTC
CDR3: CASSLSPISYEQYF

size: .
V: TRBV19
D: .
J: TRBJ2-1
DNA: TGTGCCAGTAGTCCCGTCCCCTCAGTCAATGAGCAGTTCTTC
CDR3: CASSPVPSVNEQFF

size: .
V: TRBV7-2
D: TRBD2
J: TRBJ2-7
DNA: TGTGCCAGCAGCTTGGTGACTAGCGGCTCCTACGAGCAGTACTTC
CDR3: CASSLVTSGSYEQYF

size: .
V: TRBV2
D: .
J: TRBJ2-3
DNA: TGTGCCAGCAGTGGACAGACCACAGATACGCAGTATTTT
CDR3: CASSGQTTDTQYF

size: .
V: TRBV5-1
D: .
J: TRBJ2-5
DNA: TGCGCCAGCAGCGCCCCGCGGGGAGGTGAAGAGACCCAGTACTTC
CDR3: CASSAPRGGEETQYF

size: few
V: TRBV6-5
D: TRBD1
J: TRBJ1-5
DNA: TGTGCCAGCAGCCCTCGAGGGGGCGGCAATCAGCCCCAGCATTTT
CDR3: CASSPRGGGNQPQHF

size: .
V: TRBV5-1
D: .
J: TRBJ1-5
DNA: TGCGCCAGCAGCTTTTTGCCTGATAGCAATCAGCCCCAGCATTTT
CDR3: CASSFLPDSNQPQHF

size: once
V: TRBV7-2
D: .
J: TRBJ1-5
DNA: TGTGCCAGCAGCGTAGGACAGAATAGCAATCAGCCCCAGCATTTT
CDR3: CASSVGQNSNQPQHF

size: .
V: TRBV9
D: .
J: TRBJ2-6
DNA: TGTGCCAGCACCGTCGGAGGGAGTGGGGCCAACGTCCTGACTTTC
CDR3: CASTVGGSGANVLTF

size: few
V: TRBV7-9
D: .
J: TRBJ2-1
DNA: TGTGCCAGCAGCTTCGGCCTAGCGAGAGCCTACAATGAGCAGTTCTTC
CDR3: CASSFGLARAYNEQFF

size: .
V: TRBV14
D: .
J: TRBJ2-2
DNA: TGTGCCAGCAGCCCGAGAGGCGGCGGCACCGGGGAGCTGTTTTTT
CDR3: CASSPRGGGTGELFF

size: .
V: TRBV10-1
D: .
J: TRBJ1-5
DNA: TGCGCCAGCAATCTCTCGCGGGGGGGCGAGGATAGCAATCAGCCCCAGCATTTT
CDR3: CASNLSRGGEDSNQPQHF

size: .
V: TRBV28
D: TRBD2
J: TRBJ2-5
DNA: TGTGCCAGCAGTTTATCGCGGACTAGCGGGGTCCAAGAGACCCAGTACTTC
CDR3: CASSLSRTSGVQETQYF

size: .
V: TRBV4-1
D: .
J: TRBJ1-5
DNA: TGCGCCAGCAGCCAAGATCGCGGAACTCAGCCCCAGCATTTT
CDR3: CASSQDRGTQPQHF